One T cell receptor (beta chain) is described in this entry. A TCRbeta library incorporating unique molecular identifiers was prepared. From the PCR reads, TCRdb called clonotypes with MiXCR, one entry per CDR3 protein. The sample holds around 600,000 distinct CDR3 sequences, roughly 17% seen once. CDR3 size: 20 residues. V was pared by 5 bases and J by 1 base, with 16 bases of the junction left unmatched. Per the germline V gene, CDR1 is SGHRS and CDR2 is YFSETQ. The sample comes from a study of T-cell reconstitution after alpha-beta-depleted transplantation in children. The specimen comprised PBMCs from the stem cell graft donor, sampled from the stem cell graft. The sequence came from a human donor who donated a stem cell graft to a child with acute myeloid leukemia. The rearrangement links TRBV5-1 to TRBJ2-3; 13 nucleotides match TRBD2. For the CDR3, the DNA is TGCGCCAGCAGGACCGGGACTAGCGGGGTTCTACCCGGCGGCACAGATACGCAGTATTTT. It codes for CASRTGTSGVLPGGTDTQYF.